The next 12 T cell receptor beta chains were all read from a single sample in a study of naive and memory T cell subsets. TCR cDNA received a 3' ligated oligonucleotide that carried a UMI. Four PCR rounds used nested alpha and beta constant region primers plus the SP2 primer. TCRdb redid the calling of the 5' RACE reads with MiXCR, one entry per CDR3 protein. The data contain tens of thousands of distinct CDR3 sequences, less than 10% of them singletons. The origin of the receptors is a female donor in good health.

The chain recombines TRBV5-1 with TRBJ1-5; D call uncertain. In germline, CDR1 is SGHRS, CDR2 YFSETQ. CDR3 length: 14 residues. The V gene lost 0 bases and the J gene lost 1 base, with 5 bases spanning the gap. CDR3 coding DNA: TGCGCCAGCAGCTTGGACTACAGCAATCAGCCCCAGCATTTT. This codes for CASSLDYSNQPQHF.

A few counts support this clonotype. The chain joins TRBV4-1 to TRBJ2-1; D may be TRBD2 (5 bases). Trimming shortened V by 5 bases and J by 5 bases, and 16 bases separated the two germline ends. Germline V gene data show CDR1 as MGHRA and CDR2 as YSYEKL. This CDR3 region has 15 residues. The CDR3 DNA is TGCGCCAGCAGCACTAAAGTTCTAGCCGACAATGAGCAGTTCTTC. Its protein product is CASSTKVLADNEQFF.

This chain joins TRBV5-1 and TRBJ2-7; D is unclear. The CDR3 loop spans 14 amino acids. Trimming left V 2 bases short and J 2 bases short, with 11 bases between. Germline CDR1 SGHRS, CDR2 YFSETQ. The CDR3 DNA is TGCGCCAGCAGCTTCAGGTTAGGGACCTACGAGCAGTACTTC. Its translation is CASSFRLGTYEQYF.

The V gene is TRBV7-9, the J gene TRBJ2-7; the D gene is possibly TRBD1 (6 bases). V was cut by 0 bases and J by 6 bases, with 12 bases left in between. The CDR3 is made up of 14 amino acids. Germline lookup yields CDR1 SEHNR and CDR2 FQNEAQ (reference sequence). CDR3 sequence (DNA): TGTGCCAGCAGCTTAGCGCTGGGGGCGCCCGAGCAGTACTTC. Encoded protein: CASSLALGAPEQYF. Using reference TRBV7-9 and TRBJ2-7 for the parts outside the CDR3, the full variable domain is DTGVSQNPRHKITKRGQNVTFRCDPISEHNRLYWYRQTLGQGPEFLTYFQNEAQLEKSRLLSDRFSAERPKGSFSTLEIQRTEQGDSAMYLCASSLALGAPEQYFGPGTRLTVT.

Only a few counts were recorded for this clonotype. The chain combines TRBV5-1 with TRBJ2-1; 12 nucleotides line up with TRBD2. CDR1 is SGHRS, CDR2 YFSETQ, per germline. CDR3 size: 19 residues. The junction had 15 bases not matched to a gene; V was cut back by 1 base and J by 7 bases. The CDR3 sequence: CASSLLGGPRTSGVNEQFF. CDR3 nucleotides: TGCGCCAGCAGCTTGTTGGGTGGGCCGAGGACTAGCGGGGTTAATGAGCAGTTCTTC.

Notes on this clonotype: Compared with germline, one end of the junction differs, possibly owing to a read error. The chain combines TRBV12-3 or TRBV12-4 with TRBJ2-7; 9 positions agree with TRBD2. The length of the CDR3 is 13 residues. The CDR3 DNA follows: TGTGCCAGCAGATTAGCGGGGGCCGGCGAGCAGTACTTC. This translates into CASRLAGAGEQYF.

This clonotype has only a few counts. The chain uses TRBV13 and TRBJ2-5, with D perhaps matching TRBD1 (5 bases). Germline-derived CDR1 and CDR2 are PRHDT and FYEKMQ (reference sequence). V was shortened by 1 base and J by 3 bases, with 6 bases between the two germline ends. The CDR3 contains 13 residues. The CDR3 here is CASSLAREETQYF. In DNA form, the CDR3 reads TGTGCCAGCAGCTTAGCCAGGGAAGAGACCCAGTACTTC.

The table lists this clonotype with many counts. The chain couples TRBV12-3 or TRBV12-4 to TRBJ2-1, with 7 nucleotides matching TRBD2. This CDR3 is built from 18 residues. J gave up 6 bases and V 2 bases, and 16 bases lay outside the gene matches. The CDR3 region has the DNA TGTGCCAGCAGTTTAAGTGGGGGGGGAGACTGGTTGCTCAATGAGCAGTTCTTC. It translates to CASSLSGGGDWLLNEQFF.

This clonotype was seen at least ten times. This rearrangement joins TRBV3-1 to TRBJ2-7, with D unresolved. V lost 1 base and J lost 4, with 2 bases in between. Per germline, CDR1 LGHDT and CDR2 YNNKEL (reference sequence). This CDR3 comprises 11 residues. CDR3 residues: CASSQGYEQYF. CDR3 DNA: TGTGCCAGCAGCCAAGGGTACGAGCAGTACTTC.

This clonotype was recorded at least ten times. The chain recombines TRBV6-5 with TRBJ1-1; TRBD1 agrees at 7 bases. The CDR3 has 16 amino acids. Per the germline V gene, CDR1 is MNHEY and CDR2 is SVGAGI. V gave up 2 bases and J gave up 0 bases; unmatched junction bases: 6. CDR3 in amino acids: CASSYEGASLNTEAFF. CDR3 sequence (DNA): TGTGCCAGCAGTTACGAGGGGGCGAGTCTGAACACTGAAGCTTTCTTT.

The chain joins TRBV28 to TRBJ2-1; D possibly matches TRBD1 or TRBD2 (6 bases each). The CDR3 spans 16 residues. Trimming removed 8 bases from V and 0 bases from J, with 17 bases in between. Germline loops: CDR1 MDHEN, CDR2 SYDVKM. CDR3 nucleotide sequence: TGTGCCAGCTCGGCCCGGGGGCCCAACTCCTACAATGAGCAGTTCTTC. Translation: CASSARGPNSYNEQFF.

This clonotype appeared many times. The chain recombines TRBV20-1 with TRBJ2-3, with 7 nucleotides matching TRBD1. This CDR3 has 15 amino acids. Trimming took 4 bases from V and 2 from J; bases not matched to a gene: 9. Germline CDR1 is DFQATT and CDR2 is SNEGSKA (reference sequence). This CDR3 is CSATSPDRITDTQYF. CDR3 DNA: TGCAGTGCTACTTCCCCGGACAGGATCACAGATACGCAGTATTTT.